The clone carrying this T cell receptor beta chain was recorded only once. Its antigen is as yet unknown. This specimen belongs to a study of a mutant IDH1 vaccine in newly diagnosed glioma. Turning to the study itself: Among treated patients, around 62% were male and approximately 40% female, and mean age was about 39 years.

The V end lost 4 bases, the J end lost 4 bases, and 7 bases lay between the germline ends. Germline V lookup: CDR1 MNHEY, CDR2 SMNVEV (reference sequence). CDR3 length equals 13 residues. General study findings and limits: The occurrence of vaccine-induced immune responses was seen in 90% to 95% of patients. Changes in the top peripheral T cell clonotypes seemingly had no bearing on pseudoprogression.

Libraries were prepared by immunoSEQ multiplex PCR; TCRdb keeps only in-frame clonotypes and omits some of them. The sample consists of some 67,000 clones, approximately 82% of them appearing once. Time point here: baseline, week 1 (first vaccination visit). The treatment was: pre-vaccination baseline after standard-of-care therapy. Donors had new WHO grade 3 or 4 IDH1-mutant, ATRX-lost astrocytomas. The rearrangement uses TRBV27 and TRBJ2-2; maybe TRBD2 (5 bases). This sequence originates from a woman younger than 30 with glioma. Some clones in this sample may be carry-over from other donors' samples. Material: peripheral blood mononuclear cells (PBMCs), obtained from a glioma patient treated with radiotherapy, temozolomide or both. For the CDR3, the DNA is TGTGCCAGCAGTTCCGGGGTCACCGGGGAGCTGTTTTTT. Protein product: CASSSGVTGELFF.